One and the same sample provided the 25 T cell receptor beta chains below, sequenced in a study of monozygotic twins with cystic fibrosis. The repertoire was sequenced with immunoSEQ multiplex PCR; TCRdb's copy has only in-frame clones and lacks some. The table shows some 14,000 clones, with over 85% occurring only once. The source material was blood. These receptors were taken from a girl aged 2-10 years with cystic fibrosis.

The chain uses TRBV19 and TRBJ2-7; 14 bases match TRBD2. CDR3 length: 15 amino acids. From germline, CDR1 is LNHDA and CDR2 SQIVND (reference sequence). The V segment lost 8 bases and the J segment 3 bases; nucleotides outside the gene matches: 6. CDR3 nucleotide sequence: TGTGCCAGTGGGACTAGCGGGAGCTTGGGCTACGAGCAGTACTTC. The encoded protein is CASGTSGSLGYEQYF.

The CDR3 sequence: CASSLLDGRGYEQYF. For the CDR3, the DNA is TGTGCCAGCAGCTTACTGGATGGGAGAGGGTACGAGCAGTACTTC. This chain joins TRBV7-6 and TRBJ2-7, with D possibly matching TRBD2 (5 bases). Germline CDR1 and CDR2: SGHVS and FNYEAQ. CDR3 length equals 15 residues. The V end lost 2 bases, the J end lost 4 bases, and 15 bases lay between the germline ends.

The chain combines TRBV2 with TRBJ2-5, with 7 bases identical to TRBD2. V was clipped by 6 bases and J by 4 bases; unmatched bases: 8. Germline CDR1 is SNHLY and CDR2 is FYNNEI. The CDR3 contains 14 residues. CDR3 DNA: TGTGCCAGCAGCCTGACTGGGGGGGGAGAGACCCAGTACTTC. This sequence encodes CASSLTGGGETQYF.

This chain connects TRBV9 to TRBJ1-1, with TRBD1 identical over 7 bases. Germline V gene sequence: CDR1 SGDLS, CDR2 YYNGEE. The CDR3 is 14 amino acids. V lost 0 bases, J lost 3 bases, and 2 bases stayed unmatched. CDR3: CASSVEDRYTEAFF. The CDR3 DNA is TGTGCCAGCAGCGTAGAGGACAGGTACACTGAAGCTTTCTTT.

The chain uses TRBV6-4 and TRBJ2-1; possibly TRBD2 for D (5 bases). The V end lost 2 bases, the J end lost 7 bases, and 9 bases lay between the germline ends. CDR1 is MRHNA and CDR2 is SNTAGT in the germline V gene. The length of the CDR3 is 13 residues. CDR3 in DNA: TGTGCCAGCAGTGACACCCCGGGAAATGAGCAGTTCTTC. As protein: CASSDTPGNEQFF.

The chain links TRBV27 to TRBJ2-7, with D tentatively TRBD1 (6 bases). The V and J ends lost 5 bases and 3 bases respectively, with 20 bases between them. The CDR3 extends over 16 amino acids. The germline V gene encodes CDR1 MNHEY and CDR2 SMNVEV (reference sequence). In DNA form, the CDR3 reads TGTGCCAGCAGTCCCACCCTTACGGACAGATACTACGAGCAGTACTTC. Translation gives CASSPTLTDRYYEQYF.

The V call is TRBV6-5, the J call TRBJ1-1; D gene ambiguous. The CDR3 extends over 12 amino acids. The ends were cut back, 6 bases at V and 5 bases at J, with 10 bases in the middle. The germline V gene encodes CDR1 MNHEY and CDR2 SVGAGI. The CDR3 here is CASRRLETEAFF. The CDR3 region has the DNA TGTGCCAGCAGGCGCCTTGAGACTGAAGCTTTCTTT.

The chain is built from TRBV27 and TRBJ2-7; possibly TRBD1 for D (5 bases). Germline V gene data show CDR1 as MNHEY and CDR2 as SMNVEV (reference sequence). V shed 1 base and J shed 6 bases, with 13 bases lying between them. The CDR3 is 14 amino acids. The CDR3 coding sequence is TGTGCCAGCAGTTTATTGGGGCAGGGTGTCGAGCAGTACTTC. Translation gives CASSLLGQGVEQYF.

V is TRBV12-5 and J is TRBJ2-1; 10 nucleotides match TRBD1. Losses at the gene ends were 6 bases for V and 5 bases for J; bases not matched to a gene: 10. Germline V CDR1 and CDR2: LGHNT, FRNRAP. The CDR3 has 16 residues. The CDR3 protein is CASGRSGTGVNNEQFF. In nucleotides, the CDR3 is TGTGCTAGTGGACGTTCCGGGACAGGGGTAAACAATGAGCAGTTCTTC.

V is TRBV19 and J is TRBJ2-7, with 7 bases aligning to TRBD1. CDR3 length: 14 residues. The V gene's germline CDR1 is LNHDA and CDR2 SQIVND (reference sequence). The V and J ends lost 6 bases and 3 bases, in that order; junction bases with no gene match: 8. Here the CDR3 reads CASRPSGQRYEQYF. The DNA of the CDR3 is TGTGCCAGTAGACCCTCGGGACAGCGCTACGAGCAGTACTTC.

The chain has TRBV7-8 and TRBJ2-7; 10 bases align to TRBD2. CDR3 length: 17 amino acids. J lost 0 bases, V lost 4 bases, and 9 bases had no gene match. Germline CDR1 SGHVS, CDR2 FQNEAQ. The CDR3 DNA is TGTGCCAGCAGCTACCATAGCGGGAGGAGCGACTCCTACGAGCAGTACTTC. Protein product: CASSYHSGRSDSYEQYF.

The chain carries TRBV18 and TRBJ2-7, with a possible D match to TRBD2 (5 bases). V lost 3 bases to trimming and J lost 3 bases, with 15 bases between them. Germline V gene lookup returns CDR1 KGHSH and CDR2 LQKENI. The CDR3 consists of 15 residues. The DNA of the CDR3 is TGTGCCAGCTCACCTATCCCGAGAGGGAACTACGAGCAGTACTTC. Its translation is CASSPIPRGNYEQYF.

In DNA, the CDR3 is TGTGCCAGTAGTACCCAACTCTGGGGGAACACTGAAGCTTTCTTT. This encodes CASSTQLWGNTEAFF. The chain couples TRBV19 to TRBJ1-1, with D uncertain. Trimming took off 4 bases at V and 1 base at J, with 13 bases between the two ends. CDR1 and CDR2 (germline): LNHDA, SQIVND (reference sequence). The length of the CDR3 is 15 residues.

The chain recombines TRBV7-3 with TRBJ2-3; 11 positions match TRBD2. The germline CDR1 and CDR2 sequences are SGHTA and FQGTGA. V was clipped by 2 bases and J by 6 bases; unmatched bases: 7. The CDR3 is 16 residues long. The CDR3 nucleotides read TGTGCCAGCAGCTTAGTGGGACTAGCGGCCCCCGATACGCAGTATTTT. Translation: CASSLVGLAAPDTQYF.

V is TRBV4-2 and J is TRBJ2-2; 7 bases match TRBD2. The V and J ends lost 0 bases and 5 bases, in that order; junction bases with no gene match: 6. Germline V lookup: CDR1 LGHNA, CDR2 YNFKEQ. The length of the CDR3 is 16 residues. The CDR3 loop is CASSQEGGRWTGELFF. CDR3 DNA sequence: TGTGCCAGCAGCCAAGAGGGCGGGAGATGGACCGGGGAGCTGTTTTTT.

The V gene is TRBV7-3, the J gene TRBJ2-1, with no clear D. Germline values: CDR1 SGHTA, CDR2 FQGTGA. This CDR3 has 14 amino acids. Trimming took 3 bases from V and 4 from J, leaving 10 bases between them. The CDR3 DNA is TGTGCCAGCAGCTTGCCTGGGCAGTACAATGAGCAGTTCTTC. Residues: CASSLPGQYNEQFF.

This chain uses TRBV9 with TRBJ1-3, with 7 positions matching TRBD1. V gave up 4 bases and J gave up 4 bases; unmatched junction bases: 8. Germline V lookup: CDR1 SGDLS, CDR2 YYNGEE. The CDR3 has 15 residues. The CDR3 reads CASSTEGAGGNTIYF. CDR3 nucleotide sequence: TGTGCCAGCAGCACCGAGGGGGCGGGAGGAAACACCATATATTTT.

This clone has only a few counts. The chain links TRBV19 to TRBJ1-1, with a tentative D call TRBD1 (5 bases). Per germline, CDR1 LNHDA and CDR2 SQIVND (reference sequence). V was pared by 10 bases and J by 10 bases, with 16 bases between. The CDR3 contains 11 residues. The CDR3 nucleotides read TGTGCCACTCCGGGCCCGGGGGGAGCTTTCTTT. Amino acid sequence: CATPGPGGAFF.

This clone was recorded only once. The chain combines TRBV5-1 with TRBJ2-1; 16 positions match TRBD2. V dropped 4 bases and J dropped 7; count of bases not matched to a gene: 2. The CDR3 is made up of 15 amino acids. The germline CDR1 and CDR2 sequences are SGHRS and YFSETQ. For the CDR3, the DNA is TGCGCCAGCAGCGGGGGACTAGCGGGAGGGAATGAGCAGTTCTTC. As protein: CASSGGLAGGNEQFF. Drawing the rest from reference TRBV5-1 and TRBJ2-1, the complete variable domain is KAGVTQTPRYLIKTRGQQVTLSCSPISGHRSVSWYQQTPGQGLQFLFEYFSETQRNKGNFPGRFSGRQFSNSRSEMNVSTLELGDSALYLCASSGGLAGGNEQFFGPGTRLTVL.

This clone was seen just once. This chain uses TRBV9 with TRBJ2-7; no clear D. Trimming removed 0 bases at V and 7 bases at J, with 8 bases between. The CDR3 contains 12 residues. Germline lookup yields CDR1 SGDLS and CDR2 YYNGEE. The CDR3: CASSVGVGEQYF. DNA of the CDR3: TGTGCCAGCAGCGTAGGGGTGGGGGAGCAGTACTTC.

For this clone: The same CDR3 also results from other DNA sequences found in this sample. The V gene is TRBV29-1, the J gene TRBJ2-5; 13 nucleotides line up with TRBD2. V lost 3 bases to trimming and J lost 0 bases; unmatched junction nucleotides: 1. Germline V gene lookup returns CDR1 SQVTM and CDR2 ANQGSEA. This CDR3 is 15 amino acids long. The CDR3 coding sequence is TGCAGCGTTGATGGGACTAGCGGGGACCAAGAGACCCAGTACTTC. It specifies CSVDGTSGDQETQYF. The full variable domain, with the rest looked up from reference TRBV29-1 and TRBJ2-5, is SAVISQKPSRDICQRGTSLTIQCQVDSQVTMMFWYRQQPGQSLTLIATANQGSEATYESGFVIDKFPISRPNLTFSTLTVSNMSPEDSSIYLCSVDGTSGDQETQYFGPGTRLLVL.

This clone came up once. The rearrangement links TRBV7-9 to TRBJ2-3, with TRBD1 as a possible D gene (5 bases). V lost 3 bases and J 4 bases, leaving 5 bases between the germline ends. Per the germline V gene, CDR1 is SEHNR and CDR2 is FQNEAQ (reference sequence). The CDR3 is 12 residues long. CDR3 amino acids: CASSLGPDTQYF. The CDR3 DNA is TGTGCCAGCAGCTTGGGGCCAGATACGCAGTATTTT.

The rearrangement joins TRBV10-1 to TRBJ2-5; 8 bases fit TRBD2. The CDR3 totals 14 residues. V trimming: 5 bases; J trimming: 0 bases; junction bases outside the gene matches: 2. CDR1 and CDR2 from the germline V gene are WNHNN and SYGVQD (reference sequence). For the CDR3, the DNA is TGCGCCAGCAGTCGGGAGGGGAACCAAGAGACCCAGTACTTC. This gives the protein CASSREGNQETQYF.

V usage is TRBV6-5 and J usage is TRBJ2-2, with D maybe TRBD2 (6 bases). Trimming removed 2 bases from V and 4 bases from J, with 11 bases in between. Germline V gene lookup returns CDR1 MNHEY and CDR2 SVGAGI. The CDR3 has 15 amino acids. The CDR3 DNA reads TGTGCCAGCAGTTACACGGGAGCCCTCACCGGGGAGCTGTTTTTT. It yields the protein CASSYTGALTGELFF.

The rearrangement links TRBV5-4 to TRBJ2-7; no clear D. This CDR3 has 14 amino acids. Trimming cost V 2 bases and J 5 bases, with 14 bases left between them. In germline, CDR1 is SGHNT, CDR2 YYREEE (reference sequence). The CDR3 here is CASSLGWEWDEQYF. CDR3 sequence (DNA): TGTGCCAGCAGCTTAGGATGGGAATGGGACGAGCAGTACTTC.